Below are 19 T cell receptor beta chains sequenced from a single sample in a study of T cell responses to AZD1222 COVID-19 vaccine (dated by TCRdb to about 2021). The sample's time point, from its label and the paper: baseline before first vaccination. Receptor libraries were prepared by the immunoSEQ multiplex PCR assay. TCRdb provides this immuneACCESS table in a form limited to in-frame rearrangements. Some clones are lacking; in checked studies, under half of them reflect an unresolved V gene, and why the rest are absent is not known. This sample lists 90,000 to 150,000 clones; around nine tenths were detected once. The leading ten clones occupy roughly 1.2% of the sample. This material consisted of peripheral blood, taken on day 0 of AZD1222 vaccination. The origin of the receptors is an adult in good health.

This clone appeared a single time. The V gene is TRBV2, the J gene TRBJ2-7, with TRBD1 as a possible D gene (6 bases). CDR1 is SNHLY, CDR2 FYNNEI, per germline. This CDR3 has 12 amino acids. V shed 9 bases and J shed 3 bases, with 12 bases lying between them. The CDR3 protein is CASRDTRYEQYF. CDR3 nucleotides: TGTGCCAGTAGGGACACCCGCTACGAGCAGTACTTC.

The V call is TRBV2, the J call TRBJ2-4, with TRBD1 matching 7 bases. Trimming took 6 bases from V and 6 from J; bases not matched to a gene: 14. The CDR3 consists of 16 residues. Germline CDR1 and CDR2: SNHLY and FYNNEI. The CDR3 sequence is CASSPAWDSYRNIQYF. DNA for the CDR3: TGTGCCAGCAGCCCTGCCTGGGACAGCTACCGAAACATTCAGTACTTC. Filled out from reference TRBV2 and TRBJ2-4, the complete variable domain reads EPEVTQTPSHQVTQMGQEVILRCVPISNHLYFYWYRQILGQKVEFLVSFYNNEISEKSEIFDDQFSVERPDGSNFTLKIRSTKLEDSAMYFCASSPAWDSYRNIQYFGAGTRLSVL.

This sequence joins TRBV7-2 and TRBJ2-5; TRBD2 matches at 7 bases. The CDR3 is made up of 16 amino acids. CDR1 is SGHTA and CDR2 is FQGNSA in the germline V gene. V gave up 7 bases and J gave up 5 bases; unmatched junction bases: 16. The CDR3 region has the DNA TGTGCCAGCACCCATACCTTGACTAGCCTGGGGGAGACCCAGTACTTC. Protein product: CASTHTLTSLGETQYF.

The chain has TRBV5-1 and TRBJ1-2; D gene unclear. This CDR3 comprises 16 residues. V lost 4 bases and J 8 bases, leaving 24 bases between the germline ends. From germline, CDR1 is SGHRS and CDR2 YFSETQ. CDR3 loop: CASSLKSAMAMGGYTF. For the CDR3, the DNA is TGCGCCAGCAGCCTCAAGTCGGCTATGGCTATGGGCGGCTACACCTTC.

V and J are TRBV4-1 and TRBJ1-1; D remains ambiguous. V lost 6 bases to trimming and J lost 2 bases, with 4 bases between them. Germline lookup yields CDR1 MGHRA and CDR2 YSYEKL. CDR3 length: 11 residues. The CDR3 coding sequence is TGCGCCAGCAGATTTAACACTGAAGCTTTCTTT. Protein sequence: CASRFNTEAFF.

This clone was seen only once. This chain connects TRBV6-2 or TRBV6-3 to TRBJ1-1; D is undetermined. CDR3 length equals 16 residues. In germline, CDR1 is MNHEY, CDR2 SVGEGT. Between the trimmed V and J ends, which lost 6 bases and 1 base, there was a span of 18 bases. CDR3 region: CASSRSFLKRNTEAFF. The DNA for the CDR3 is TGTGCCAGCAGCCGCTCATTCCTCAAGCGGAACACTGAAGCTTTCTTT.

The genes are TRBV4-1 and TRBJ2-6; D call uncertain. Germline assignment: CDR1 MGHRA and CDR2 YSYEKL. V lost 5 bases and J 0 bases, leaving 11 bases between the germline ends. The CDR3 is 16 residues long. CDR3 sequence: CASSSPANSGANVLTF. CDR3 nucleotide sequence: TGCGCCAGCAGCTCACCGGCCAACTCTGGGGCCAACGTCCTGACTTTC.

The gene calls are TRBV21-1 and TRBJ1-6. TRBV21-1 is deemed a pseudogene. The CDR3 runs to 15 residues. The CDR3 coding sequence is TGTGCCAGCAGCAAAGGGGAGGGTGGTGGGTCACCCCTCCACTTT. Translation: CASSKGEGGGSPLHF.

This clone was counted once. The chain uses TRBV11-3 and TRBJ1-1; D possibly corresponds to TRBD1 (6 bases). This CDR3 comprises 13 residues. V shed 5 bases and J shed 8 bases, with 15 bases lying between them. Germline V gene sequence: CDR1 SGHNT, CDR2 YENEEA. CDR3 amino acids: CASSLHRESEAFF. As DNA, the CDR3 is TGTGCCAGCAGCCTACACAGGGAATCCGAAGCTTTCTTT. Full variable domain (remainder filled in from reference TRBV11-3 and TRBJ1-1): EAGVVQSPRYKIIEKKQPVAFWCNPISGHNTLYWYLQNLGQGPELLIRYENEEAVDDSQLPKDRFSAERLKGVDSTLKIQPAELGDSAVYLCASSLHRESEAFFGQGTRLTVV.

The chain has TRBV30 and TRBJ2-5; D gene uncertain. Deletions cut 8 bases from V and 5 bases from J, with 12 bases between. This CDR3 is built from 11 residues. The germline V gene encodes CDR1 GTSNPN and CDR2 SVGIG (reference sequence). CDR3 coding DNA: TGTGCCGCGGACCCTCAGGAGACCCAGTACTTC. This translates into CAADPQETQYF.

The genes are TRBV5-6 and TRBJ1-6; a possible D gene is TRBD1 (6 bases). CDR3 length equals 15 residues. V was shortened by 1 base and J by 5 bases, with 10 bases between the two germline ends. The V gene's germline CDR1 is SGHDT and CDR2 YYEEEE. CDR3 loop: CASSLNRQDNSPLHF. In nucleotides, the CDR3 is TGTGCCAGCAGCTTGAACAGACAGGATAATTCACCCCTCCACTTT.

This chain links TRBV3-1 (or the pseudogene TRBV3-2) with TRBJ1-2; no reliable D call. Trimming removed 3 bases from V and 8 bases from J, with 13 bases in between. The germline gives CDR1 LGHDT, CDR2 YNNKEL (reference sequence). CDR3 length equals 13 residues. The DNA of the CDR3 is TGTGCCAGCAGCCAGGGAACGACGAGCGGCTACACCTTC. Protein sequence: CASSQGTTSGYTF.

The chain is built from TRBV5-6 and TRBJ2-6, with D uncertain. V was pared by 4 bases and J by 1 base, with 21 bases between. The germline gives CDR1 SGHDT, CDR2 YYEEEE. The CDR3 length is 19 residues. The CDR3 protein is CASSPFQRGSASGANVLTF. The CDR3 nucleotides are TGTGCCAGCAGCCCATTTCAGAGAGGCTCTGCGTCTGGGGCCAACGTCCTGACTTTC.

V usage is TRBV12-3 or TRBV12-4 and J usage is TRBJ1-1; 7 nucleotides align to TRBD1. This CDR3 comprises 13 residues. The trim removed 6 bases at V and 4 bases at J, leaving 5 bases unmatched. In DNA, the CDR3 is TGTGCCAGCAGGTTGACAGGGTTCACTGAAGCTTTCTTT. Encoded protein: CASRLTGFTEAFF.

This clone was seen just once. The chain couples TRBV27 to TRBJ2-3, with D possibly TRBD2 on 6 matching bases. The V and J ends lost 4 bases and 4 bases respectively, with 12 bases between them. The CDR3 has 14 residues. CDR1 MNHEY and CDR2 SMNVEV come from the germline V gene (reference sequence). The DNA for the CDR3 is TGTGCCAGCAGTTATGCCTGGGGGGCAGATACGCAGTATTTT. It translates to CASSYAWGADTQYF.

This chain joins TRBV6-5 and TRBJ1-1, with D hard to call. Germline CDR1 and CDR2: MNHEY and SVGAGI. The CDR3 runs to 15 residues. Trimming took 6 bases from V and 1 from J, leaving 15 bases between them. In DNA form, the CDR3 reads TGTGCCAGCAGAGACTGGACGGGCCGGAACACTGAAGCTTTCTTT. Protein sequence: CASRDWTGRNTEAFF.

The chain joins TRBV7-9 to TRBJ2-3, with D perhaps TRBD2 (5 bases). Trimming removed 3 bases from V and 10 bases from J, with 8 bases in between. The CDR3 is 11 residues long. Germline CDR1 reads SEHNR; CDR2 reads FQNEAQ (reference sequence). CDR3 protein: CASSFGESQYF. Written as DNA, the CDR3 is TGTGCCAGCAGCTTCGGGGAATCGCAGTATTTT. Full variable domain (rest looked up from reference TRBV7-9 and TRBJ2-3): DTGVSQNPRHKITKRGQNVTFRCDPISEHNRLYWYRQTLGQGPEFLTYFQNEAQLEKSRLLSDRFSAERPKGSFSTLEIQRTEQGDSAMYLCASSFGESQYFGPGTRLTVL.

The rearrangement joins TRBV29-1 to TRBJ2-2; 7 nucleotides align to TRBD2. Per germline, CDR1 SQVTM and CDR2 ANQGSEA. This CDR3 is built from 13 residues. The DNA of the CDR3 is TGCACCGGGGGGAGGCGGGACACCGGGGAGCTGTTTTTT. Translated, it gives CTGGRRDTGELFF.

This chain uses TRBV13 with TRBJ2-1; D is unresolved. V dropped 7 bases and J dropped 10 bases, with 14 bases sitting between them. Germline loops: CDR1 PRHDT, CDR2 FYEKMQ (reference sequence). The CDR3 is made up of 12 amino acids. CDR3 region: CASMAEGREQFF. In nucleotides, the CDR3 is TGTGCCAGCATGGCGGAAGGGCGAGAGCAGTTCTTC.